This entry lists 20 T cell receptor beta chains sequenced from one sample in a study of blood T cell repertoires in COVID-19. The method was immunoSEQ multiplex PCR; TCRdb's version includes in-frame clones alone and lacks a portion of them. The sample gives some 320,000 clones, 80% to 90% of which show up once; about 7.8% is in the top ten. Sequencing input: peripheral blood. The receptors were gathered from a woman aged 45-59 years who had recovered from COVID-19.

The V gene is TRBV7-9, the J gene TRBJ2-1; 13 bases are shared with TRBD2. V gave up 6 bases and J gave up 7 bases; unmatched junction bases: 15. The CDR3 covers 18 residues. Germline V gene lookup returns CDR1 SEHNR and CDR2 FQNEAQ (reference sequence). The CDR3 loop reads CASSRLDGLAGVRNEQFF. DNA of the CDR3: TGTGCCAGCAGTCGACTTGATGGACTAGCGGGGGTGAGGAATGAGCAGTTCTTC.

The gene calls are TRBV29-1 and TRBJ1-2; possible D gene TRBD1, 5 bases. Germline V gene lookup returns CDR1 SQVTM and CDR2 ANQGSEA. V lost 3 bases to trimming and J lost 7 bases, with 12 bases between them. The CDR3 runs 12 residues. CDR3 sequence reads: CSVERGSGGYTF. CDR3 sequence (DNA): TGCAGCGTTGAGCGGGGGTCGGGTGGCTACACCTTC. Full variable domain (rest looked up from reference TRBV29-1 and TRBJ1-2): SAVISQKPSRDICQRGTSLTIQCQVDSQVTMMFWYRQQPGQSLTLIATANQGSEATYESGFVIDKFPISRPNLTFSTLTVSNMSPEDSSIYLCSVERGSGGYTFGSGTRLTVV.

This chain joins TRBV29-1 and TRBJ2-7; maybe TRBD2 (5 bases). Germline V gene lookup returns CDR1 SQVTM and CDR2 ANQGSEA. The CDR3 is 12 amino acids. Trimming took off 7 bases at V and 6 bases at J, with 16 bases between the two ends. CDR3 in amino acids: CSAGRVRTEQYF. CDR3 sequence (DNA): TGCAGCGCTGGGAGAGTCAGGACCGAGCAGTACTTC.

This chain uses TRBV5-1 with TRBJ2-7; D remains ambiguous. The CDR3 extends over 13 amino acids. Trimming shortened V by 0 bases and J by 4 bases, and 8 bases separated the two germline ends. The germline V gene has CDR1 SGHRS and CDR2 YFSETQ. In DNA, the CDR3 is TGCGCCAGCAGCTTGGCCTTGAGTTACGAGCAGTACTTC. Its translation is CASSLALSYEQYF.

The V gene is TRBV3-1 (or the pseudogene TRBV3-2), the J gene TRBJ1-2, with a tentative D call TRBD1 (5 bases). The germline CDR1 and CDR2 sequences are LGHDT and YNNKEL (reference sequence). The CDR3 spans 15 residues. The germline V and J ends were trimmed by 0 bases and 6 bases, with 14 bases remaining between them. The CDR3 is CASSQDWQGGDGYTF. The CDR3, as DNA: TGTGCCAGCAGCCAAGATTGGCAGGGCGGCGATGGCTACACCTTC.

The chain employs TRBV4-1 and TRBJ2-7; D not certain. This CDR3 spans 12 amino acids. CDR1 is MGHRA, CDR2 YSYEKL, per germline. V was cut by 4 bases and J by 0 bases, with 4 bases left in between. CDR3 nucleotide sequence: TGCGCCAGCAGCCCTAACTCCTACGAGCAGTACTTC. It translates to CASSPNSYEQYF.

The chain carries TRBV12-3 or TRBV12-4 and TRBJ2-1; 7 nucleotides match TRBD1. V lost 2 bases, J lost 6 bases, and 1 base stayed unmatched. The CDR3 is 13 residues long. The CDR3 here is CASSLRGPNEQFF. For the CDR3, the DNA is TGTGCCAGCAGTTTAAGGGGGCCCAATGAGCAGTTCTTC.

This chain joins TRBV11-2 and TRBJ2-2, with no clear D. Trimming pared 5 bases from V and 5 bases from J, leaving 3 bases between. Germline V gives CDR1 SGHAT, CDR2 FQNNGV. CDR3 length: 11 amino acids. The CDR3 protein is CASSLTGELFF. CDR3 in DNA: TGTGCCAGCAGCCTAACCGGGGAGCTGTTTTTT.

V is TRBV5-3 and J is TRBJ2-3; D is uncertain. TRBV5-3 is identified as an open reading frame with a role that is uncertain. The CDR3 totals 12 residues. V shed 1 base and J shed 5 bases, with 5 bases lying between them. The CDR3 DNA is TGTGCCAGAAGCTTGTCGGGAGATACGCAGTATTTT. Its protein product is CARSLSGDTQYF.

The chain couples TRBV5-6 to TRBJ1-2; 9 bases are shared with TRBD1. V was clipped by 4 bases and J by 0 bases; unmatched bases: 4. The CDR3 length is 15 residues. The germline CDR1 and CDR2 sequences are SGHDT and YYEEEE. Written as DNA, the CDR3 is TGTGCCAGCAGCGGTTACAGGGGGCCTAACTATGGCTACACCTTC. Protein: CASSGYRGPNYGYTF.

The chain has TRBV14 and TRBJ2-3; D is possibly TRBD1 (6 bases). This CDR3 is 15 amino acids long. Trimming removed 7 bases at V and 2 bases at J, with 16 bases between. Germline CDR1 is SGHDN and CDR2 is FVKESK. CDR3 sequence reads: CASNTLQGDTDTQYF. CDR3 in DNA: TGTGCCAGCAATACCCTACAGGGCGACACAGATACGCAGTATTTT.

The CDR3 region has the DNA TGTGCCAGCAGACCGGAGGGGGAAAAACTGTTTTTT. As protein: CASRPEGEKLFF. The chain joins TRBV7-9 to TRBJ1-4, with D maybe TRBD1 (5 bases). CDR1 SEHNR and CDR2 FQNEAQ come from the germline V gene (reference sequence). V was shortened by 6 bases and J by 8 bases, with 10 bases between the two germline ends. The CDR3 has 12 amino acids.

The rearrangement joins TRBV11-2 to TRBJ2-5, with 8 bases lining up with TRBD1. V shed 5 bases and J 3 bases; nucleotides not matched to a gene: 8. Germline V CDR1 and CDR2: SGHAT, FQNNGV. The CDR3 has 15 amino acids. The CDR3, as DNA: TGTGCCAGCAGCCCATTTCCGGACAGGGAAGAGACCCAGTACTTC. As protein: CASSPFPDREETQYF.

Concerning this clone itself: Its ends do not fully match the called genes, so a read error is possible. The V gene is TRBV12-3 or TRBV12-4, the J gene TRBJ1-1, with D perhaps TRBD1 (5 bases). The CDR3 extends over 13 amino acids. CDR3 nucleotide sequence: TGTGCCAGCAGTTTTCGGGGGAACGCTGAAGCTTTCTTT. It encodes CASSFRGNAEAFF.

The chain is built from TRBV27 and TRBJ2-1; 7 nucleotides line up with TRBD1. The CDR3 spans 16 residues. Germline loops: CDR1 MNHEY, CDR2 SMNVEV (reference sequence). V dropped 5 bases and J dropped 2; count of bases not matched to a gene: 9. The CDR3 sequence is CASSLPGGQAYNEQFF. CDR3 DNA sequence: TGTGCCAGCAGTCTCCCCGGCGGACAGGCCTACAATGAGCAGTTCTTC.

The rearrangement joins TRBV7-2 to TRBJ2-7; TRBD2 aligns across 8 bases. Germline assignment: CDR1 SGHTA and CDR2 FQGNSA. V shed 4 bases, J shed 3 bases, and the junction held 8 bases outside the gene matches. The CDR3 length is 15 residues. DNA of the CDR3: TGTGCCAGCAGCTCCCGGGGGGGAGTTGGCTACGAGCAGTACTTC. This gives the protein CASSSRGGVGYEQYF.

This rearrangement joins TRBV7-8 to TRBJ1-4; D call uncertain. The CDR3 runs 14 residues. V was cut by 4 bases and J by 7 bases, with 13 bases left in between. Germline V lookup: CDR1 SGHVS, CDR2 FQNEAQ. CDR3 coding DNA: TGTGCCAGCAGCTCTTTTGGAGCGCGTGAAAAACTGTTTTTT. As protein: CASSSFGAREKLFF.

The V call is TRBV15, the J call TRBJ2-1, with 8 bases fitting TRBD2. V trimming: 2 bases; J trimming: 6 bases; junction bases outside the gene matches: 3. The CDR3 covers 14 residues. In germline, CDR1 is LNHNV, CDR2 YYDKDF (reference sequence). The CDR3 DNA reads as TGTGCCACCAGCAGATTAGCGGGGAGCAATGAGCAGTTCTTC. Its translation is CATSRLAGSNEQFF.

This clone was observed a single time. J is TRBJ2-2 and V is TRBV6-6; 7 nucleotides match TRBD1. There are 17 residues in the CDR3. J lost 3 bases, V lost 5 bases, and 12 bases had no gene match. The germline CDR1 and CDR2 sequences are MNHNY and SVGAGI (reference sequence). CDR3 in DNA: TGTGCCAGCAGTCCGTCCGGGACAGATCTCGACACCGGGGAGCTGTTTTTT. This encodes CASSPSGTDLDTGELFF.

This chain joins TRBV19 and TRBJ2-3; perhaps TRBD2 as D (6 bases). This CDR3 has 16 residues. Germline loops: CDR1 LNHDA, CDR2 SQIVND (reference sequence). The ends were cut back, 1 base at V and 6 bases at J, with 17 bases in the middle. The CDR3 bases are TGTGCCAGTAGTATAGTAGGAGGGGCCGACCCGGATACGCAGTATTTT. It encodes CASSIVGGADPDTQYF.